This T cell receptor (beta chain) was profiled in a study of CD8+ T cells in alopecia areata. Study-level results: Many of the expanded lesional clones endured in scalp and blood while on tofacitinib.

As to treatment: oral pan-JAK inhibitor, 5-10 mg twice daily. Collected material from alopecia areata patients comprised lesional scalp punch biopsies and peripheral blood. In germline, CDR1 is GTSNPN, CDR2 SVGIG (reference sequence). The CDR3 length is 11 residues. V was trimmed by 2 bases and J by 7 bases, leaving 6 bases between them. As the sequencing template, cDNA was produced by extracting RNA and reverse transcribing it. This table comes from immunoSEQ multiplex PCR, and its TCRdb copy is limited to in-frame clones, with some not included. The sample contains fewer than 150,000 clones, roughly 50% of which appear only once. This clone was observed a few times. Its antigen is as yet unknown. At the DNA level, this CDR3 is encoded by other sequences in the same sample as well.

This material consisted of CD8+ T cells sorted from blood, taken at week 4, from a patient treated with tofacitinib. V gene TRBV30 combines with J gene TRBJ2-1, with D perhaps matching TRBD1 (5 bases). The receptor's source is a human donor with alopecia areata. The CDR3 spells CAWSRGNEQFF. The CDR3 DNA reads as TGTGCCTGGAGTAGGGGTAATGAGCAGTTCTTC.